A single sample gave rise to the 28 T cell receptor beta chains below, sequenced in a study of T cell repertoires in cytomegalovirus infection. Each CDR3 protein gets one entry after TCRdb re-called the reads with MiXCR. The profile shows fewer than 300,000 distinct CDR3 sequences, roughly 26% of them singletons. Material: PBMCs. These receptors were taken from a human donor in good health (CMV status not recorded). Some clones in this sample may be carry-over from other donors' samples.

The CDR3 coding sequence is TGTGCCAGCAGCCTGACTAGCGGGCCGCAAGAGACCCAGTACTTC. It translates to CASSLTSGPQETQYF. The chain couples TRBV6-5 to TRBJ2-5; 10 positions agree with TRBD2. The V and J ends lost 6 bases and 2 bases, in that order; junction bases with no gene match: 6. Germline lookup yields CDR1 MNHEY and CDR2 SVGAGI. The CDR3 sequence is 15 residues long.

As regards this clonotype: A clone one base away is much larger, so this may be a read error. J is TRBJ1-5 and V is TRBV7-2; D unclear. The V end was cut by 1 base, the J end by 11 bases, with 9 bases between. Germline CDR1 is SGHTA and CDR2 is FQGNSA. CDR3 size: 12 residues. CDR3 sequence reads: CASSLETIAQHF. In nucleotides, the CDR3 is TGTGCCAGCAGCTTAGAGACAATTGCCCAGCATTTT.

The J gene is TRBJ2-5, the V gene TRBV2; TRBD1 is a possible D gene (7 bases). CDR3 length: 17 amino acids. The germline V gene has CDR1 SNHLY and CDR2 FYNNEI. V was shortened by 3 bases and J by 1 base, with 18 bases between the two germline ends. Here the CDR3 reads CASSESPGGGLQETQYF. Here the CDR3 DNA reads TGTGCCAGCAGTGAGTCCCCCGGAGGGGGCCTCCAAGAGACCCAGTACTTC.

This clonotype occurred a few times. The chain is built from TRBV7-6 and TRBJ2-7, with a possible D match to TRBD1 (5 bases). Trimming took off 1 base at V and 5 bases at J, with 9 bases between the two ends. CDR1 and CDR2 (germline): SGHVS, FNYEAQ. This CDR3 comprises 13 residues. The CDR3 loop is CASSLGRRDEQYF. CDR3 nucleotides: TGTGCCAGCAGCTTAGGTCGCAGGGACGAGCAGTACTTC.

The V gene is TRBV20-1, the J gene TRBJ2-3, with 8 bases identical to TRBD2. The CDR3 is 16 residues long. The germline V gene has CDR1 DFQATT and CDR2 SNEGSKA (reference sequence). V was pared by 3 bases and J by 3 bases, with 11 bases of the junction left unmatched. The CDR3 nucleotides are TGCAGTGCTAGCCCTCTCGGGGGGGGGCCGACAGATACGCAGTATTTT. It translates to CSASPLGGGPTDTQYF.

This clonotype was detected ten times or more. In nucleotides, the CDR3 is TGTGCCAGCAGCCACAGGGGGCTTGGGACAGATACGCAGTATTTT. It is translated as CASSHRGLGTDTQYF. The chain recombines TRBV6-2 or TRBV6-3 with TRBJ2-3; 9 positions match TRBD1. The CDR3 is 15 residues long. V lost 6 bases and J lost 3; bases outside the gene matches: 7. Germline-derived CDR1 and CDR2 are MNHEY and SVGEGT.

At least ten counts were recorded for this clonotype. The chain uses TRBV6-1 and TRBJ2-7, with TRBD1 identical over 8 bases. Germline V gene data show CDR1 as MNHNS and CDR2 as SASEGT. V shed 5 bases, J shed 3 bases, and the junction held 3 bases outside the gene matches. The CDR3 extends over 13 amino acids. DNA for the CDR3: TGTGCCAGCAGTCCGGACAGGGACTACGAGCAGTACTTC. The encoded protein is CASSPDRDYEQYF.

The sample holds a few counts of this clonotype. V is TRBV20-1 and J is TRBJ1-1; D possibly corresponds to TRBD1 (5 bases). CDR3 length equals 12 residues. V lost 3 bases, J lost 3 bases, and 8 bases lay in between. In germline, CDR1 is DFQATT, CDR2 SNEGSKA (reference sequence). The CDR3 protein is CSARGDYTEAFF. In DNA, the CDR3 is TGCAGTGCTAGGGGGGATTACACTGAAGCTTTCTTT.

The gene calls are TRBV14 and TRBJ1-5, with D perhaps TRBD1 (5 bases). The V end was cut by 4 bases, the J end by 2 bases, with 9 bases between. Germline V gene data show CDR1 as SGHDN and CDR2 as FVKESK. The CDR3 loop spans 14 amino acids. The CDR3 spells CASSPGYGNQPQHF. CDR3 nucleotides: TGTGCCAGCAGCCCAGGGTATGGCAATCAGCCCCAGCATTTT.

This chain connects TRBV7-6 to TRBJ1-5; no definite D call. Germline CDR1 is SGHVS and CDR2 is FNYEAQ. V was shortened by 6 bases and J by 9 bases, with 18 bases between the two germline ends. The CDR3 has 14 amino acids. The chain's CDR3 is CASSPDASSRPQHF. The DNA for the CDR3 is TGTGCCAGCAGTCCCGACGCTTCCTCCCGGCCCCAGCATTTT.

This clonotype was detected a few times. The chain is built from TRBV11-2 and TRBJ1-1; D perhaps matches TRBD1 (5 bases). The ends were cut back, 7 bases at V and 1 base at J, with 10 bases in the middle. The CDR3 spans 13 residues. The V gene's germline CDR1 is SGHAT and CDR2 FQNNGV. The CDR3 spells CASTTGSNTEAFF. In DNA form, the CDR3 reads TGTGCCAGCACCACAGGCTCGAACACTGAAGCTTTCTTT.

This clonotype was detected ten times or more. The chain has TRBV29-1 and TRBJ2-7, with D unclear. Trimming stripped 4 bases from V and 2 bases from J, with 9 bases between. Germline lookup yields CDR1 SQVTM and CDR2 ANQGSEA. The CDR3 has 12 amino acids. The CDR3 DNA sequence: TGCAGCGTTGGTCCAGGCCCCTACGAGCAGTACTTC. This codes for CSVGPGPYEQYF.

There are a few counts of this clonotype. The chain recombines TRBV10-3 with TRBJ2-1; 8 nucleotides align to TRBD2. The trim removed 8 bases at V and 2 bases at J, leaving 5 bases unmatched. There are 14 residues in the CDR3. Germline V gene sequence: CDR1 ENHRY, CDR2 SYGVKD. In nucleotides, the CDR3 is TGTGCCATCTCCCAGCGGGGGCCCTACAATGAGCAGTTCTTC. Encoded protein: CAISQRGPYNEQFF.

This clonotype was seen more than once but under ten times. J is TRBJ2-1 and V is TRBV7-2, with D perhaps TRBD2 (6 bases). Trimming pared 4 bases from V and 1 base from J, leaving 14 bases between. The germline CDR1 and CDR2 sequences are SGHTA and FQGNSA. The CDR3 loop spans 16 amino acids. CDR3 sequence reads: CASSWLGGGSYNEQFF. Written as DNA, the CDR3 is TGTGCCAGCAGCTGGTTGGGGGGTGGTTCCTACAATGAGCAGTTCTTC.

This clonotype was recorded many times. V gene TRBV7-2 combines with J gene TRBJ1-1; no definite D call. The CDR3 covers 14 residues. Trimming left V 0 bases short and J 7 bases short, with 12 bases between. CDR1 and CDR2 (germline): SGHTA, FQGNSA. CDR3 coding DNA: TGTGCCAGCAGCTTAGCGCACGGTAACGGTGAAGCTTTCTTT. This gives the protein CASSLAHGNGEAFF. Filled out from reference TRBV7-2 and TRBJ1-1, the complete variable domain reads GAGVSQSPSNKVTEKGKDVELRCDPISGHTALYWYRQSLGQGLEFLIYFQGNSAPDKSGLPSDRFSAERTGGSVSTLTIQRTQQEDSAVYLCASSLAHGNGEAFFGQGTRLTVV.

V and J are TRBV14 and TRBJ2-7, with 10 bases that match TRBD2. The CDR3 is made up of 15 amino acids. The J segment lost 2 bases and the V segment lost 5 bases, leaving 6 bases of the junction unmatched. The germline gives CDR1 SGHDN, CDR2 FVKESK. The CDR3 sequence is CASSSLAGATYEQYF. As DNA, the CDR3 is TGTGCCAGCAGCTCTCTAGCGGGGGCAACCTACGAGCAGTACTTC. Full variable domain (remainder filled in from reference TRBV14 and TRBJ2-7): EAGVTQFPSHSVIEKGQTVTLRCDPISGHDNLYWYRRVMGKEIKFLLHFVKESKQDESGMPNNRFLAERTGGTYSTLKVQPAELEDSGVYFCASSSLAGATYEQYFGPGTRLTVT.

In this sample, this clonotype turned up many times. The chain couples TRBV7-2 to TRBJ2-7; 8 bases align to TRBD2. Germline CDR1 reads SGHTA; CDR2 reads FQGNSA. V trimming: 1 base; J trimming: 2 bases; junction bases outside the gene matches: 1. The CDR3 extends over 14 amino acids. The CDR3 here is CASSLDGRAYEQYV. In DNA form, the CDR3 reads TGTGCCAGCAGCTTAGACGGGAGGGCCTACGAGCAGTACGTC.

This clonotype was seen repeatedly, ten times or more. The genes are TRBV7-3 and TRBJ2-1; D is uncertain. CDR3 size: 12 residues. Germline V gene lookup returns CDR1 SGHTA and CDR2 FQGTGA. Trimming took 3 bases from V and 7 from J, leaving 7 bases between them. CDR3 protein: CASSFWGNEQFF. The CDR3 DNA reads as TGTGCCAGCAGCTTTTGGGGAAATGAGCAGTTCTTC. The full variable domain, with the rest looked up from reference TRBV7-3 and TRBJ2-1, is GAGVSQTPSNKVTEKGKYVELRCDPISGHTALYWYRQSLGQGPEFLIYFQGTGAADDSGLPNDRFFAVRPEGSVSTLKIQRTERGDSAVYLCASSFWGNEQFFGPGTRLTVL.

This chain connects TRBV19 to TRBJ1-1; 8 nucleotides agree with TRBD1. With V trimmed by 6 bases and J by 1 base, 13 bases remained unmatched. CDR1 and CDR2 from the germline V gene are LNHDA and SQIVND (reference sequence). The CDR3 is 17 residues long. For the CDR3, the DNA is TGTGCCAGTAGCCGGGGCCCGACAGGGGTGAGGAACACTGAAGCTTTCTTT. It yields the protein CASSRGPTGVRNTEAFF.

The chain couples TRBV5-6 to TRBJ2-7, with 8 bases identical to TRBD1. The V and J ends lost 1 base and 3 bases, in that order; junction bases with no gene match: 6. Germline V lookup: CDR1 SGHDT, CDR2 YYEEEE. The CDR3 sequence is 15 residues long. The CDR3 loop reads CASSLYVTGDYEQYF. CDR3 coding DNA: TGTGCCAGCAGCTTGTACGTGACAGGGGACTACGAGCAGTACTTC. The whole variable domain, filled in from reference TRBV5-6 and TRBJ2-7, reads DAGVTQSPTHLIKTRGQQVTLRCSPKSGHDTVSWYQQALGQGPQFIFQYYEEEERQRGNFPDRFSGHQFPNYSSELNVNALLLGDSALYLCASSLYVTGDYEQYFGPGTRLTVT.

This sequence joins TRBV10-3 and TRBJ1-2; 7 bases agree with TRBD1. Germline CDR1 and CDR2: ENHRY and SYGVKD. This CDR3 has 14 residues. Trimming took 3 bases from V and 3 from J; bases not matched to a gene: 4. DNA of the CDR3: TGTGCCATCAGTGAATCCGACAGGGACTATGGCTACACCTTC. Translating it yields CAISESDRDYGYTF.

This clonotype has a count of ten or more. The CDR3 sequence is CASSLAPGLAQTYEQYV. CDR3 nucleotides: TGTGCCAGCAGCTTAGCGCCGGGACTAGCGCAAACCTACGAGCAGTACGTC. This sequence joins TRBV7-2 and TRBJ2-7; 10 bases are a match to TRBD2. Germline V lookup: CDR1 SGHTA, CDR2 FQGNSA. The CDR3 contains 17 residues. V gave up 0 bases and J gave up 2 bases; unmatched junction bases: 7.

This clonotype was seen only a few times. The DNA of the CDR3 is TGTGCCATCAGTACAGGGTCTGGAAACACCATATATTTT. It encodes CAISTGSGNTIYF. The chain is built from TRBV10-3 and TRBJ1-3; possible D gene TRBD1, 6 bases. This CDR3 comprises 13 residues. V was shortened by 5 bases and J by 1 base, with 6 bases between the two germline ends. Germline assignment: CDR1 ENHRY and CDR2 SYGVKD.

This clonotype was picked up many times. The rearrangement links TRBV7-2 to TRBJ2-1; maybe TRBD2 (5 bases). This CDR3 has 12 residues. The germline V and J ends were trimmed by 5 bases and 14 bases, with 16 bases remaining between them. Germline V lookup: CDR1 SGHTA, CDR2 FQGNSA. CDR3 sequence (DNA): TGTGCCAGCAGCCCGAGACTCGGGCGGGAGTTCTTC. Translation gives CASSPRLGREFF.

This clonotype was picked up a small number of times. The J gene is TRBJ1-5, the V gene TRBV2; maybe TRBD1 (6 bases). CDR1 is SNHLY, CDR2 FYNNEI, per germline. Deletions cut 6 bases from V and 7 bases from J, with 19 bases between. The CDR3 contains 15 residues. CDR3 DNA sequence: TGTGCCAGCAGGTTCCAAGGGGGTACGATACAGCCCCAGCATTTT. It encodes CASRFQGGTIQPQHF.

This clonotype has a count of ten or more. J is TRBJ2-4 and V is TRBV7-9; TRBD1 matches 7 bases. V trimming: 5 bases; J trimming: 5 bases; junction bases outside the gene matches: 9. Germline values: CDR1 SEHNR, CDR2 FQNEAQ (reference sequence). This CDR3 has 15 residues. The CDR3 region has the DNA TGTGCCAGCAGCCTCGGGACAGCCCGAGAAAACATTCAGTACTTC. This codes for CASSLGTARENIQYF.

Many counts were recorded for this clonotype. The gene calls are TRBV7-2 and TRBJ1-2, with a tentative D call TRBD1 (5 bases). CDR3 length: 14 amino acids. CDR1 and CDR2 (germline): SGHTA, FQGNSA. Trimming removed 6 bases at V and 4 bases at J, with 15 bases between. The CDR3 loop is CASRSGGGVYGYTF. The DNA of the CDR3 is TGTGCCAGCAGGTCGGGGGGGGGGGTCTATGGCTACACCTTC.

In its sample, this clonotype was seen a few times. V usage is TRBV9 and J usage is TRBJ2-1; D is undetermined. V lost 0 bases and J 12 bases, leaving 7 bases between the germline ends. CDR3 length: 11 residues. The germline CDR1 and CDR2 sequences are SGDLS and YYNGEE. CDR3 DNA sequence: TGTGCCAGCAGCGTAGGTGAAACGCAGTTCTTC. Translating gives CASSVGETQFF.